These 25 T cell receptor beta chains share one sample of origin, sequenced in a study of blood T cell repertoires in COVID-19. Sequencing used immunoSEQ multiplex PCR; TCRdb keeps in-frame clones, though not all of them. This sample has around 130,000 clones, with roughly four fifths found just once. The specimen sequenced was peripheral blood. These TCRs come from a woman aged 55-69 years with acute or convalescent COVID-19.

The CDR3 spells CATSRAGHRGEQYV. For the CDR3, the DNA is TGTGCCACCAGCAGAGCGGGGCACAGGGGCGAGCAGTACGTC. The chain links TRBV15 to TRBJ2-7, with 7 positions matching TRBD1. V shed 1 base, J shed 6 bases, and the junction held 6 bases outside the gene matches. Germline-derived CDR1 and CDR2 are LNHNV and YYDKDF (reference sequence). The CDR3 contains 14 residues.

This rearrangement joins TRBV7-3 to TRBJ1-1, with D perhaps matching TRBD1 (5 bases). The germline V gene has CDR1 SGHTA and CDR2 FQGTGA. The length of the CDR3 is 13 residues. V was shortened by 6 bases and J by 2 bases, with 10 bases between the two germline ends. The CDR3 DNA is TGTGCCAGCAGTCGCGACAGTAACACTGAAGCTTTCTTT. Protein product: CASSRDSNTEAFF. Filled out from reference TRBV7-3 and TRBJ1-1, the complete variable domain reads GAGVSQTPSNKVTEKGKYVELRCDPISGHTALYWYRQSLGQGPEFLIYFQGTGAADDSGLPNDRFFAVRPEGSVSTLKIQRTERGDSAVYLCASSRDSNTEAFFGQGTRLTVV.

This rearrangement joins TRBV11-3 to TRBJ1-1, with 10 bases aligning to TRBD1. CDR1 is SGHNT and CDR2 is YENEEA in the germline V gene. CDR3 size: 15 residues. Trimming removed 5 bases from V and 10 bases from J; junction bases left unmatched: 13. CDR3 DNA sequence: TGTGCCAGCAGCAAAACCGGGACAGGGGTTTTTGGAGCTTTCTTT. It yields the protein CASSKTGTGVFGAFF. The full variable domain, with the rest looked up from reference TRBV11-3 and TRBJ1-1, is EAGVVQSPRYKIIEKKQPVAFWCNPISGHNTLYWYLQNLGQGPELLIRYENEEAVDDSQLPKDRFSAERLKGVDSTLKIQPAELGDSAVYLCASSKTGTGVFGAFFGQGTRLTVV.

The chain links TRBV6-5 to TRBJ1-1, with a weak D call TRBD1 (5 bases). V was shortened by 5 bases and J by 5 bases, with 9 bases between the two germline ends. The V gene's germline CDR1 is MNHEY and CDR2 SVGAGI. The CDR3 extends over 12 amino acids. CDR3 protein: CASSTGGTEAFF. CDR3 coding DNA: TGTGCCAGCAGTACCGGGGGGACTGAAGCTTTCTTT.

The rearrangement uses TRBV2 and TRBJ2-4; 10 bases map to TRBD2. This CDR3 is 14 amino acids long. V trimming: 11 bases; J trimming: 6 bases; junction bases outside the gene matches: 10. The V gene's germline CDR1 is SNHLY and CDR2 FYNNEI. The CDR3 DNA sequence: TGTGCCGTCAATAGCGGGGGGATGTCAAACATTCAGTACTTC. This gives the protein CAVNSGGMSNIQYF. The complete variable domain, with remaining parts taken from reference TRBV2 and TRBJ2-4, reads EPEVTQTPSHQVTQMGQEVILRCVPISNHLYFYWYRQILGQKVEFLVSFYNNEISEKSEIFDDQFSVERPDGSNFTLKIRSTKLEDSAMYFCAVNSGGMSNIQYFGAGTRLSVL.

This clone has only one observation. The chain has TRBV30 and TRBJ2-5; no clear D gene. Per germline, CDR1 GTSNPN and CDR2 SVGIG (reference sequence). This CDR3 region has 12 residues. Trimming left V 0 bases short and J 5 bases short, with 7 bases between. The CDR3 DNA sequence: TGTGCCTGGAGTGTTTCCGGGGAGACCCAGTACTTC. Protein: CAWSVSGETQYF.

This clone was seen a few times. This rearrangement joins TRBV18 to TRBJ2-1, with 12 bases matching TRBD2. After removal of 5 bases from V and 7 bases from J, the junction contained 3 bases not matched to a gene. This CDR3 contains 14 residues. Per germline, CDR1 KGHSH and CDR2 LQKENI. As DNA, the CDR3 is TGTGCCAGCTCATTGACTAGCGGGGGTAATGAGCAGTTCTTC. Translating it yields CASSLTSGGNEQFF. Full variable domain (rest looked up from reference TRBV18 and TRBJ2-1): NAGVMQNPRHLVRRRGQEARLRCSPMKGHSHVYWYRQLPEEGLKFMVYLQKENIIDESGMPKERFSAEFPKEGPSILRIQQVVRGDSAAYFCASSLTSGGNEQFFGPGTRLTVL.

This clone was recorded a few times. In nucleotides, the CDR3 is TGTGCCAGCAGTGAAGCGGATAGGTGGAGTGGCTACACCTTC. Translation gives CASSEADRWSGYTF. J is TRBJ1-2 and V is TRBV6-1; no definite D call. V was cut by 0 bases and J by 7 bases, with 12 bases left in between. The CDR3 loop spans 14 amino acids. CDR1 is MNHNS and CDR2 is SASEGT in the germline V gene.

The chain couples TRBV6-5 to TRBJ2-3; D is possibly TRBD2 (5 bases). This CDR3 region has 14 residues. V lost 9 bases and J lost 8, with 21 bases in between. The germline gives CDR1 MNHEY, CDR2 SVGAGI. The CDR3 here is CASAPTEMGVTQYF. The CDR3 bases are TGTGCCAGTGCACCCACCGAGATGGGAGTTACGCAGTATTTT.

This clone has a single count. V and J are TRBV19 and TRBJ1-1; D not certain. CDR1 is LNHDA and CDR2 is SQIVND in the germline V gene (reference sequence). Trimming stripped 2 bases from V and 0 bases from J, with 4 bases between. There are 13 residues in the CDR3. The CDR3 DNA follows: TGTGCCAGTAGTATAACGGTGAACACTGAAGCTTTCTTT. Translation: CASSITVNTEAFF. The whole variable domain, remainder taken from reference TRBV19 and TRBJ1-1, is DGGITQSPKYLFRKEGQNVTLSCEQNLNHDAMYWYRQDPGQGLRLIYYSQIVNDFQKGDIAEGYSVSREKKESFPLTVTSAQKNPTAFYLCASSITVNTEAFFGQGTRLTVV.

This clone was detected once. CDR3 amino acids: CASRVDRSLNQPQHF. Written as DNA, the CDR3 is TGTGCCAGCAGAGTAGACAGATCCCTCAATCAGCCCCAGCATTTT. The rearrangement links TRBV6-5 to TRBJ1-5; maybe TRBD1 (5 bases). The V end was cut by 6 bases, the J end by 3 bases, with 15 bases between. CDR3 length equals 15 residues. Germline values: CDR1 MNHEY, CDR2 SVGAGI.

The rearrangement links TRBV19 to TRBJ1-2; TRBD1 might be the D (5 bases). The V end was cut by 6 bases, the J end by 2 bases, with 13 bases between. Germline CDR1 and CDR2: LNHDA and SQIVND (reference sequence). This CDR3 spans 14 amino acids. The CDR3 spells CASRETVINYGYTF. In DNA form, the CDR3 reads TGTGCCAGTAGAGAGACAGTGATCAACTATGGCTACACCTTC. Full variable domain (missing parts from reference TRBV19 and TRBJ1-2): DGGITQSPKYLFRKEGQNVTLSCEQNLNHDAMYWYRQDPGQGLRLIYYSQIVNDFQKGDIAEGYSVSREKKESFPLTVTSAQKNPTAFYLCASRETVINYGYTFGSGTRLTVV.

CDR3 sequence: CASSPGGAAETQYF. The CDR3, as DNA: TGTGCCAGCAGCCCAGGGGGCGCAGCAGAGACCCAGTACTTC. The rearrangement joins TRBV7-3 to TRBJ2-5; 8 bases align to TRBD1. V dropped 5 bases and J dropped 4; count of bases not matched to a gene: 6. The germline V gene has CDR1 SGHTA and CDR2 FQGTGA. This CDR3 has 14 amino acids.

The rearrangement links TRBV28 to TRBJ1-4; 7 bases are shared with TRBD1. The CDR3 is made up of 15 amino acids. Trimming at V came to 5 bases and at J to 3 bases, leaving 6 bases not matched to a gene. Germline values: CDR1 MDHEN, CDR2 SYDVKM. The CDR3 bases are TGTGCCAGCAGTACTCGACAGGGATCTAATGAAAAACTGTTTTTT. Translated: CASSTRQGSNEKLFF. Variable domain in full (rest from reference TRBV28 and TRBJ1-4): DVKVTQSSRYLVKRTGEKVFLECVQDMDHENMFWYRQDPGLGLRLIYFSYDVKMKEKGDIPEGYSVSREKKERFSLILESASTNQTSMYLCASSTRQGSNEKLFFGSGTQLSVL.

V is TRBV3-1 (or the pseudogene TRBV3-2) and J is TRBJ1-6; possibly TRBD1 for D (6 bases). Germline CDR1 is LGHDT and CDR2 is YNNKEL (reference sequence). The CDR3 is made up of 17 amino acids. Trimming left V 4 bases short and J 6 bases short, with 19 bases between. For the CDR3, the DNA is TGTGCCAGCAGCCTTGGGACCTTCGGACAGACTAATTCACCCCTCCACTTT. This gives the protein CASSLGTFGQTNSPLHF.

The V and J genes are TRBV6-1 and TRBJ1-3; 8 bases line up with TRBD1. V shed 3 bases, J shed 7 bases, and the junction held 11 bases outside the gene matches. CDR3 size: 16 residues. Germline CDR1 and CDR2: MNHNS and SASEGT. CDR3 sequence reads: CASSDGQGFVWNTIYF. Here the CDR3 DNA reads TGTGCCAGCAGTGATGGACAGGGTTTTGTTTGGAACACCATATATTTT.

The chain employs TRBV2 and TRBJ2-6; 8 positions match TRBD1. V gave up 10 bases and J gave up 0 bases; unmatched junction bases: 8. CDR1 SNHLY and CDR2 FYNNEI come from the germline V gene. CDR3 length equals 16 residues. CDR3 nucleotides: TGTGCCACCCTGCCCGGGACAGGCTCTGGGGCCAACGTCCTGACTTTC. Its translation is CATLPGTGSGANVLTF.

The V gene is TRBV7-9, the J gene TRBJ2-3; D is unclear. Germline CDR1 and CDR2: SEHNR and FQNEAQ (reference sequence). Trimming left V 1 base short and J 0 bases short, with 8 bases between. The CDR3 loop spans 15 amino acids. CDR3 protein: CASSLGSPSTDTQYF. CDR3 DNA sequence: TGTGCCAGCAGCTTAGGTAGCCCTAGCACAGATACGCAGTATTTT.

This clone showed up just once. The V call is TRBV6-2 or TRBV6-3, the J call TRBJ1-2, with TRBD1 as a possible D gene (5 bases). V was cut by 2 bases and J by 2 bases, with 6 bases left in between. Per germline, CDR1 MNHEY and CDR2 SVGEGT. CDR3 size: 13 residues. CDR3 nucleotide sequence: TGTGCCAGCAGTTACCAGGGAAACTATGGCTACACCTTC. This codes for CASSYQGNYGYTF.

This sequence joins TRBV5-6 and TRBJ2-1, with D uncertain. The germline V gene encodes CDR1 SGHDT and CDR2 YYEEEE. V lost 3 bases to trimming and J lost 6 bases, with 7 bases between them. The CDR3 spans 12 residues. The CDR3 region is CASSSYSNEQFF. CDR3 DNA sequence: TGTGCCAGCAGCTCCTACAGCAATGAGCAGTTCTTC.

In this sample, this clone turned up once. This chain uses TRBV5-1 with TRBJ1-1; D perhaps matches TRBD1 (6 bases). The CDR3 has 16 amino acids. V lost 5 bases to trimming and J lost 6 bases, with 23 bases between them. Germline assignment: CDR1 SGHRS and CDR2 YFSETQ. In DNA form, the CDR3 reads TGCGCCAGCAGTCCTCAGGGGAAACAAAGGGGCGCTGAAGCTTTCTTT. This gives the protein CASSPQGKQRGAEAFF. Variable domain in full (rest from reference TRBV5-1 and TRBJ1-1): KAGVTQTPRYLIKTRGQQVTLSCSPISGHRSVSWYQQTPGQGLQFLFEYFSETQRNKGNFPGRFSGRQFSNSRSEMNVSTLELGDSALYLCASSPQGKQRGAEAFFGQGTRLTVV.

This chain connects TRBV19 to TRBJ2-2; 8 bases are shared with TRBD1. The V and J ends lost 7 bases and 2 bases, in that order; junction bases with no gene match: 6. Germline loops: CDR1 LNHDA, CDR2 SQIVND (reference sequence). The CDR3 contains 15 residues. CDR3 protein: CASNLDRANTGELFF. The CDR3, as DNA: TGTGCCAGTAATCTGGACAGGGCCAACACCGGGGAGCTGTTTTTT.

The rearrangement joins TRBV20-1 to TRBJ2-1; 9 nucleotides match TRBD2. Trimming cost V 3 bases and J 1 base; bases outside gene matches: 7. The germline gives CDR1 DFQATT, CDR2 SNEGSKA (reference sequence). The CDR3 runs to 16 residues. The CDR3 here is CSASGGGAVSYNEQFF. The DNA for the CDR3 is TGCAGTGCTAGTGGCGGGGGGGCCGTGTCCTACAATGAGCAGTTCTTC.

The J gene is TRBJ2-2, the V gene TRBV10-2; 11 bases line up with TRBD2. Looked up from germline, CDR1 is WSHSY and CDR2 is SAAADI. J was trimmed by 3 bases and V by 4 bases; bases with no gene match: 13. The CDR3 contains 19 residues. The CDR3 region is CASSVGLAGSYLDTGELFF. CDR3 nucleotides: TGCGCCAGCAGTGTTGGACTAGCGGGTTCATATCTGGACACCGGGGAGCTGTTTTTT.

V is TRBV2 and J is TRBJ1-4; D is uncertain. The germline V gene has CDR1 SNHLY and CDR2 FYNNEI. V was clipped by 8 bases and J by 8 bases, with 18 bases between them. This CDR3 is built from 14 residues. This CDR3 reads CASLGGIGREKLFF. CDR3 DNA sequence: TGTGCCAGCCTCGGAGGGATCGGACGAGAAAAACTGTTTTTT.